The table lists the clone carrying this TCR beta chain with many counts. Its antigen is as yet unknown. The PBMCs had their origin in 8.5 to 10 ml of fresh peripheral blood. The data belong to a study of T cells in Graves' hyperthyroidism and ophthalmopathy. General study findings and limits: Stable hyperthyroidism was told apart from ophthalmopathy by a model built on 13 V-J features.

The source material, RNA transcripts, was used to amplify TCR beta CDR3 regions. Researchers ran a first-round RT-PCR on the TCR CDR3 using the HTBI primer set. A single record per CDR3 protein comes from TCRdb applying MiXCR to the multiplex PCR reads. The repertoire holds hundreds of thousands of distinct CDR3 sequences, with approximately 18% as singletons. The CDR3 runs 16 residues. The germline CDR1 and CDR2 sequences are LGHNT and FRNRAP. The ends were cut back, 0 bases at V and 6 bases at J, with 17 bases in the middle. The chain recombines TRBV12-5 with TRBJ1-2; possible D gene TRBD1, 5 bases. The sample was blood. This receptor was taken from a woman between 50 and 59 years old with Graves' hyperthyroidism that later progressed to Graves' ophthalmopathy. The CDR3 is CASGLVGDSRAHGYTF. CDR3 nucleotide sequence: TGTGCTAGTGGTTTGGTCGGAGACAGCAGAGCCCATGGCTACACCTTC.